Below are 15 T cell receptor beta chains sequenced from a single sample in a study of blood T cell repertoires in COVID-19. Clones were read by immunoSEQ multiplex PCR, and TCRdb kept only the in-frame ones, dropping some. The sample records 80,000 or so clones, roughly 80% being singletons. The specimen sequenced was peripheral blood. All receptors derive from a woman between 55 and 75 years old with acute or convalescent COVID-19.

This sequence joins TRBV5-1 and TRBJ1-2; 9 bases map to TRBD1. The V gene end was trimmed by 0 bases and the J gene end by 0 bases; junction bases not matched to a gene: 6. This CDR3 has 17 amino acids. From germline, CDR1 is SGHRS and CDR2 YFSETQ. This chain's CDR3 is CASSLGDRVGANYGYTF. The CDR3 coding sequence is TGCGCCAGCAGCTTGGGGGACAGGGTGGGAGCTAACTATGGCTACACCTTC.

The chain has TRBV4-3 and TRBJ2-6; D call uncertain. Germline assignment: CDR1 LGHNA and CDR2 YSLEER. This CDR3 is built from 15 residues. V dropped 4 bases and J dropped 1 base, with 8 bases sitting between them. The CDR3 DNA follows: TGCGCCAGCAGCCCTTTCCCGTCTGGGGCCAACGTCCTGACTTTC. Its translation: CASSPFPSGANVLTF.

The chain combines TRBV5-1 with TRBJ2-2, with D uncertain. Germline V CDR1 and CDR2: SGHRS, YFSETQ. The CDR3 loop spans 11 amino acids. V was trimmed by 4 bases and J by 12 bases, leaving 10 bases between them. CDR3 residues: CASSLTEKLFF. The CDR3 DNA reads as TGCGCCAGCAGCCTTACAGAGAAGCTGTTTTTT.

The V call is TRBV21-1, the J call TRBJ2-7; TRBD1 is the table's D call and was not checked against the DNA. TRBV21-1 is an annotated pseudogene. There are 18 residues in the CDR3. The CDR3 sequence is CASSKPPRQGVNSYEQYV. The CDR3 nucleotides read TGTGCCAGCAGCAAACCCCCCCGACAGGGGGTGAACTCCTACGAGCAGTACGTC.

This sequence joins TRBV3-1 (or the pseudogene TRBV3-2) and TRBJ2-3, with D maybe TRBD2 (5 bases). Looked up from germline, CDR1 is LGHDT and CDR2 is YNNKEL (reference sequence). The V end lost 2 bases, the J end lost 4 bases, and 7 bases lay between the germline ends. The CDR3 loop spans 13 amino acids. For the CDR3, the DNA is TGTGCCAGCAGCCAACGGGGTCCAGATACGCAGTATTTT. This gives the protein CASSQRGPDTQYF.

The chain uses TRBV19 and TRBJ2-7; TRBD2 aligns across 7 bases. The length of the CDR3 is 17 residues. Per germline, CDR1 LNHDA and CDR2 SQIVND (reference sequence). The trim removed 5 bases at V and 2 bases at J, leaving 15 bases unmatched. The CDR3 bases are TGTGCCAGTAGTTCCCGGGGGGACTACCGGACCCCCTACGAGCAGTACTTC. It is translated as CASSSRGDYRTPYEQYF.

The gene calls are TRBV30 and TRBJ1-1; D call uncertain. The CDR3 extends over 13 amino acids. Germline V gene lookup returns CDR1 GTSNPN and CDR2 SVGIG (reference sequence). Trimming stripped 3 bases from V and 4 bases from J, with 12 bases between. The CDR3 nucleotides are TGTGCCTGGAGCTTCAGGCAGGCCACTGAAGCTTTCTTT. This gives the protein CAWSFRQATEAFF. The full variable domain, in which reference TRBV30 and TRBJ1-1 provide the parts outside the CDR3, is SQTIHQWPATLVQPVGSPLSLECTVEGTSNPNLYWYRQAAGRGLQLLFYSVGIGQISSEVPQNLSASRPQDRQFILSSKKLLLSDSGFYLCAWSFRQATEAFFGQGTRLTVV.

The chain employs TRBV18 and TRBJ2-7; 9 nucleotides line up with TRBD1. Germline values: CDR1 KGHSH, CDR2 LQKENI. Unmatched junction bases numbered 7, after V lost 8 bases and J lost 5 bases. The CDR3 totals 13 residues. The CDR3 region is CASGPGQGDEQYF. CDR3 in DNA: TGTGCCAGCGGACCGGGACAGGGTGACGAGCAGTACTTC.

This clone was recorded only once. CDR3 protein: CATSEGSGQGARNEQFF. The CDR3 region has the DNA TGTGCCACCAGTGAAGGAAGTGGGCAGGGGGCGAGGAATGAGCAGTTCTTC. J is TRBJ2-1 and V is TRBV24-1; 8 bases are shared with TRBD1. Germline V gene data show CDR1 as KGHDR and CDR2 as SFDVKD. This CDR3 is built from 17 residues. After removal of 4 bases from V and 7 bases from J, the junction contained 14 bases not matched to a gene.

The gene calls are TRBV5-5 and TRBJ1-2; 7 nucleotides match TRBD1. Germline V gives CDR1 SGHKS, CDR2 YYEKEE (reference sequence). The CDR3 has 17 amino acids. V was pared by 3 bases and J by 3 bases, with 14 bases of the junction left unmatched. The CDR3 nucleotides read TGTGCCAGCAGCTGGGATATCGGACAGGTCAACTACTATGGCTACACCTTC. It translates to CASSWDIGQVNYYGYTF.

The chain carries TRBV18 and TRBJ2-3; 15 positions agree with TRBD2. V was pared by 3 bases and J by 4 bases, with 2 bases of the junction left unmatched. Germline CDR1 is KGHSH and CDR2 is LQKENI. This CDR3 has 16 amino acids. CDR3 sequence (DNA): TGTGCCAGCTCACCCCGGACTAGCGGGGGGGCAGATACGCAGTATTTT. The encoded protein is CASSPRTSGGADTQYF. Based on the CDR3 plus reference TRBV18 and TRBJ2-3, the full variable domain is NAGVMQNPRHLVRRRGQEARLRCSPMKGHSHVYWYRQLPEEGLKFMVYLQKENIIDESGMPKERFSAEFPKEGPSILRIQQVVRGDSAAYFCASSPRTSGGADTQYFGPGTRLTVL.

The rearrangement links TRBV18 to TRBJ2-2, with TRBD1 matching 8 bases. V dropped 2 bases and J dropped 5; count of bases not matched to a gene: 7. The CDR3 totals 16 residues. From germline, CDR1 is KGHSH and CDR2 LQKENI. The CDR3 region has the DNA TGTGCCAGCTCACCAATCGGACAGGGTTTTACCGGGGAGCTGTTTTTT. This codes for CASSPIGQGFTGELFF.

The chain recombines TRBV10-2 with TRBJ1-5, with D maybe TRBD1 (5 bases). V was cut by 3 bases and J by 2 bases, with 5 bases left in between. Germline CDR1 and CDR2: WSHSY and SAAADI. The CDR3 loop spans 13 amino acids. The CDR3 nucleotides are TGCGCCAGCAGTGACAGGGGCAATCAGCCCCAGCATTTT. Residues: CASSDRGNQPQHF.

The chain combines TRBV9 with TRBJ2-1; D perhaps matches TRBD1 (6 bases). The germline V gene encodes CDR1 SGDLS and CDR2 YYNGEE. The V gene lost 3 bases and the J gene lost 0 bases, with 10 bases spanning the gap. The CDR3 loop spans 15 amino acids. The CDR3 protein is CASSDTGSSYNEQFF. DNA of the CDR3: TGTGCCAGCAGCGATACAGGGAGCTCCTACAATGAGCAGTTCTTC. The complete variable domain, with remaining parts taken from reference TRBV9 and TRBJ2-1, reads DSGVTQTPKHLITATGQRVTLRCSPRSGDLSVYWYQQSLDQGLQFLIQYYNGEERAKGNILERFSAQQFPDLHSELNLSSLELGDSALYFCASSDTGSSYNEQFFGPGTRLTVL.

The sample holds many counts of this clone. The chain has TRBV6-6 and TRBJ1-1; 11 positions agree with TRBD1. From germline, CDR1 is MNHNY and CDR2 SVGAGI (reference sequence). The CDR3 loop spans 15 amino acids. Losses at the gene ends were 8 bases for V and 3 bases for J; bases not matched to a gene: 8. The CDR3 bases are TGTGCCAGCCAGGATGGGGGACAGGGGGACACTGAAGCTTTCTTT. Its translation: CASQDGGQGDTEAFF.